This T cell receptor beta chain was recovered during a study of blood T cells in healthy people across ages. Findings and caveats of the study: Investigators viewed diversity estimates from one million T cells as underestimates, the study reported. Researchers said unsorted PBMCs prevented a conclusive naive versus antigen-experienced comparison.

This clonotype was seen a handful of times. Its antigen is undetermined. With V trimmed by 4 bases and J by 3 bases, 8 bases remained unmatched. The CDR3 sequence is 15 residues long. Germline values: CDR1 SEHNR, CDR2 FQNEAQ (reference sequence). Primed by a sample-barcoded 5' primer and a J-beta primer mix, a second PCR proceeded for about 6 to 12 cycles. TCRdb re-derived calls from the 5' RACE reads in MiXCR, one entry per CDR3 protein. The table lists around 400,000 distinct CDR3 sequences, roughly half of them singletons. Healthy individuals of Caucasian origin from Russia, aged about 6 to 95, served as donors. Around 10 milliliters was the volume of peripheral blood drawn from each donor.

This TCR was recovered from a man aged 55 to 70 in good health. The sample taken for sequencing was blood. The chain is built from TRBV7-9 and TRBJ2-5; 7 nucleotides line up with TRBD1. CDR3 loop: CASSSGTATKETQYF. CDR3 coding DNA: TGTGCCAGCAGCTCCGGGACAGCGACGAAAGAGACCCAGTACTTC. The full variable domain, in which reference TRBV7-9 and TRBJ2-5 provide the parts outside the CDR3, is DTGVSQNPRHKITKRGQNVTFRCDPISEHNRLYWYRQTLGQGPEFLTYFQNEAQLEKSRLLSDRFSAERPKGSFSTLEIQRTEQGDSAMYLCASSSGTATKETQYFGPGTRLLVL.